The rows below give T cell receptor beta chains drawn from one sample of a study of blood T cell repertoires in COVID-19. The assay was immunoSEQ multiplex PCR, and TCRdb's table has in-frame clones only and misses some. The repertoire has 250,000 to 300,000 clones, about nine tenths of them found once; the top ten carry roughly 2.2%. Sequencing was carried out using peripheral blood. The source of these receptors is a man aged 50 to 60 with acute or convalescent COVID-19. CDR3s include the opening cysteine and the closing phenylalanine or tryptophan. D genes are given only for firm matches. Only part of the rows carry a size: once, few, many, or a class if the clone is expanded.

J: TRBJ2-6; V: TRBV5-1; D: -; size: -; DNA: TGCGCCAGCAGCTTGGGACAGGGGGCCAACGTCCTGACTTTC; CDR3: CASSLGQGANVLTF
J: TRBJ2-4; V: TRBV29-1; D: TRBD1; size: once; DNA: TGCAGCGCCCCGGGACAGGTAGCCAAAAACATTCAGTACTTC; CDR3: CSAPGQVAKNIQYF
J: TRBJ2-2; V: TRBV29-1; D: -; size: few; DNA: TGCAGCGTTGAAGATTTTTCCCGGACGGAGGCGAACACCGGGGAGCTGTTTTTT; CDR3: CSVEDFSRTEANTGELFF
J: TRBJ1-1; V: TRBV5-1; D: -; size: -; DNA: TGCGCCAGCAGCCAGGCAGGCCTGGGGAACACTGAAGCTTTCTTT; CDR3: CASSQAGLGNTEAFF
J: TRBJ2-5; V: TRBV21-1; D: -; size: -; DNA: TGTGCCAGCAGCATACGTCCAGGGCAGGGAGAGACCCAGTACTTC; CDR3: CASSIRPGQGETQYF
J: TRBJ2-1; V: TRBV10-2; D: -; size: -; DNA: TGCGCCAGCAGTGAGTTAGGGAGCTCCTACAATGAGCAGTTCTTC; CDR3: CASSELGSSYNEQFF
J: TRBJ2-1; V: TRBV7-9; D: TRBD2; size: -; DNA: TGTGCCAGCAGCTTGGAGCGGGGTACGGTGTCGTTCTTC; CDR3: CASSLERGTVSFF
J: TRBJ2-3; V: TRBV18; D: TRBD1; size: -; DNA: TGTGCCAGCTCCCCCCGCGGAACAGGGGGCGAGGATACGCAGTATTTT; CDR3: CASSPRGTGGEDTQYF
J: TRBJ1-2; V: TRBV18; D: TRBD1; size: -; DNA: TGTGCCAGCTCACCGCAGGGGGAGACTAACTATGGCTACACCTTC; CDR3: CASSPQGETNYGYTF
J: TRBJ2-7; V: TRBV5-1; D: -; size: -; DNA: TGCGCCAGCAGCGCAACAGGGTCATACGAGCAGTACTTC; CDR3: CASSATGSYEQYF
J: TRBJ2-7; V: TRBV7-2; D: -; size: -; DNA: TGTGCCAGCAGCCTGACCAGAGGTTCCTACGAGCAGTACTTC; CDR3: CASSLTRGSYEQYF
J: TRBJ2-1; V: TRBV6-5; D: TRBD1; size: -; DNA: TGTGCCAGCATGGGACAGGGGGGTCTTGAGCAGTTCTTC; CDR3: CASMGQGGLEQFF
J: TRBJ1-1; V: TRBV3-1/TRBV3-2; D: -; size: -; DNA: TGTGCCAGCAGCCAACTTTACGGTGCTGAAGCTTTCTTT; CDR3: CASSQLYGAEAFF
J: TRBJ2-7; V: TRBV6-6; D: -; size: -; DNA: TGTGCCAGCCGAGGTGACGGAGTCTACGAGCAGTACTTC; CDR3: CASRGDGVYEQYF
J: TRBJ2-5; V: TRBV3-1/TRBV3-2; D: TRBD2; size: -; DNA: TGTGCCAGCAGCCAAGAAATAGCGGGGGGGTTCCAAGAGACCCAGTACTTC; CDR3: CASSQEIAGGFQETQYF
J: TRBJ2-5; V: TRBV7-2; D: -; size: -; DNA: TGTGCCAGCAGCTTAGCGATGTACGCCATCAGGGAGACCCAGTACTTC; CDR3: CASSLAMYAIRETQYF
J: TRBJ1-2; V: TRBV5-1; D: TRBD1; size: -; DNA: TGCGCCAGCAGCCTCCCCATGCAGGGGGTATATGGCTACACCTTC; CDR3: CASSLPMQGVYGYTF